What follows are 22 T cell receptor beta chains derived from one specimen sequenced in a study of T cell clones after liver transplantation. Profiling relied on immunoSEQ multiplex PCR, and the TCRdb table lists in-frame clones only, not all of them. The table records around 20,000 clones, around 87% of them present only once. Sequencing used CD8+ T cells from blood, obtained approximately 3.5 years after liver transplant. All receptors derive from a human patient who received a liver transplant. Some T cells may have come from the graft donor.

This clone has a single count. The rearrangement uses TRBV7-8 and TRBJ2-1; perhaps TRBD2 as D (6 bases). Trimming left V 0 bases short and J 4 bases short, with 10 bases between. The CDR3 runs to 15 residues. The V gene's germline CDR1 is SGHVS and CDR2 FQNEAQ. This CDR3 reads CASSLALGGYNEQFF. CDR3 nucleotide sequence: TGTGCCAGCAGCTTAGCTCTTGGGGGGTACAATGAGCAGTTCTTC.

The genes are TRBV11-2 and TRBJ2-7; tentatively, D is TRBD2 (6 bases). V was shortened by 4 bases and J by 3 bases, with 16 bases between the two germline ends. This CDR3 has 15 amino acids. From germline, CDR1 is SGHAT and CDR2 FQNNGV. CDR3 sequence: CASSSPSATDYEQYF. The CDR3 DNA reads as TGTGCCAGCAGCTCCCCTAGCGCCACCGACTACGAGCAGTACTTC.

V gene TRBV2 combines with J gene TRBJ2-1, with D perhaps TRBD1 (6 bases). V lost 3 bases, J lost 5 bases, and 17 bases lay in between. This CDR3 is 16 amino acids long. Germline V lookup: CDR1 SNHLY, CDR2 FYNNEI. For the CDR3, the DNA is TGTGCCAGCAGTGAGACTGGTGGCAGGGGAAACAATGAGCAGTTCTTC. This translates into CASSETGGRGNNEQFF. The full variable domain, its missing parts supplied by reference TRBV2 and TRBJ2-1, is EPEVTQTPSHQVTQMGQEVILRCVPISNHLYFYWYRQILGQKVEFLVSFYNNEISEKSEIFDDQFSVERPDGSNFTLKIRSTKLEDSAMYFCASSETGGRGNNEQFFGPGTRLTVL.

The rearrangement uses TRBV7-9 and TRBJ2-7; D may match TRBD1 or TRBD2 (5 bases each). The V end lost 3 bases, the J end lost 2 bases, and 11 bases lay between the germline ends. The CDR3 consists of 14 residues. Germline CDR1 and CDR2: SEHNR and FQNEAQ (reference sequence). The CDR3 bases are TGTGCCAGCAGCTTCGGGACCTCCCCCTACGAGCAGTACTTC. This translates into CASSFGTSPYEQYF.

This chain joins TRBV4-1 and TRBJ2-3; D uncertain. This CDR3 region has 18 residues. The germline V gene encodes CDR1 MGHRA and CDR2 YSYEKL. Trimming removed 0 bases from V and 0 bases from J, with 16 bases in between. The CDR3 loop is CASSQDSVLASSTDTQYF. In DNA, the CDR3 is TGCGCCAGCAGCCAAGATTCGGTTCTCGCGTCTAGCACAGATACGCAGTATTTT.

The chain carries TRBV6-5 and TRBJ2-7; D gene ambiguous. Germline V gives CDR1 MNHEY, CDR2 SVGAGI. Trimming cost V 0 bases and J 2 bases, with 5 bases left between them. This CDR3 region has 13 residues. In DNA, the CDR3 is TGTGCCAGCAGTTACTCGAGTACCTACGAGCAGTACTTC. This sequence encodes CASSYSSTYEQYF.

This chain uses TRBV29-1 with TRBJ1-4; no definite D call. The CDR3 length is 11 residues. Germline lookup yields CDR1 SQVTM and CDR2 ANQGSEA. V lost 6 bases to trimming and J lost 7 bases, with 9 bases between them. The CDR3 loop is CSVLGVEKLFF. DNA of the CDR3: TGCAGCGTCCTGGGCGTTGAAAAACTGTTTTTT.

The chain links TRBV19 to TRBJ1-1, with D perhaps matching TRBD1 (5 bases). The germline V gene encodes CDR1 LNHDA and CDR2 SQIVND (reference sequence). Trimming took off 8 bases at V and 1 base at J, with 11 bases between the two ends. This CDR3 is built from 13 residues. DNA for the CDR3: TGTGCCAGTGGCTACGGGACGAACACTGAAGCTTTCTTT. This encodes CASGYGTNTEAFF.

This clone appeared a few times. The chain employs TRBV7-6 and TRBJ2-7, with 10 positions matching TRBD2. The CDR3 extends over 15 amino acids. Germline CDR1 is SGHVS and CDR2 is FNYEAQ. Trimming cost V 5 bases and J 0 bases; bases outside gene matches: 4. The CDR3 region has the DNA TGTGCCAGCAGCGTTAGCGGGGGGAGCTCCTACGAGCAGTACTTC. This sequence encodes CASSVSGGSSYEQYF.

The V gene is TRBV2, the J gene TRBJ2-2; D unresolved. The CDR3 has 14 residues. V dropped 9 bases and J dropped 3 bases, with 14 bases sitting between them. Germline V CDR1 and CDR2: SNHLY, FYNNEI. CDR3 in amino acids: CASNWIRDTGELFF. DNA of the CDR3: TGTGCCAGTAACTGGATAAGGGACACCGGGGAGCTGTTTTTT.

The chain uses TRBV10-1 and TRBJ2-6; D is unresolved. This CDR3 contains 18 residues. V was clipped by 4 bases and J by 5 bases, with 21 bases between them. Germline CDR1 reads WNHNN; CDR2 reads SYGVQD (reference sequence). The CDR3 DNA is TGCGCCAGCAGTGTCTATTCAAGCGCACAAAGTCGGGCCAACGTCCTGACTTTC. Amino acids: CASSVYSSAQSRANVLTF.

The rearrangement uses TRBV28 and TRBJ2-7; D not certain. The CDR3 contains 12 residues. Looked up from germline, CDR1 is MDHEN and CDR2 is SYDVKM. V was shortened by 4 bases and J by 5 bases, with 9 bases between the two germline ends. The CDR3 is CASSSLSNEQYF. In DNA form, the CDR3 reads TGTGCCAGCAGTTCGCTTAGCAACGAGCAGTACTTC.

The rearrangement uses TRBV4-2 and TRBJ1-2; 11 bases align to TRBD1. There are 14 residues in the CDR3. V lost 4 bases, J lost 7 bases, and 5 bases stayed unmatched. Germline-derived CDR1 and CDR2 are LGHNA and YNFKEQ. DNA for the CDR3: TGTGCCAGCAGCCCTGGACAGGGGGCAAGTGGCTACACCTTC. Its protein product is CASSPGQGASGYTF.

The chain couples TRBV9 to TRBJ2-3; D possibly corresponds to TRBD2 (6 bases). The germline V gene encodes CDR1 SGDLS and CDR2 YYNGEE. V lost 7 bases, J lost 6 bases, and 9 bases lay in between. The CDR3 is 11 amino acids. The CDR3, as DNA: TGTGCCAGCGGGGACTGGGATACGCAGTATTTT. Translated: CASGDWDTQYF.

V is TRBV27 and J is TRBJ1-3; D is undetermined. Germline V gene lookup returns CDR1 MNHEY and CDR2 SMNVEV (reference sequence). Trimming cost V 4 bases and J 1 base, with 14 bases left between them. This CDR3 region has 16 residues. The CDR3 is CASSSVGGRSGNTIYF. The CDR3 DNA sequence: TGTGCCAGCAGTTCAGTGGGAGGGAGGTCTGGAAACACCATATATTTT.

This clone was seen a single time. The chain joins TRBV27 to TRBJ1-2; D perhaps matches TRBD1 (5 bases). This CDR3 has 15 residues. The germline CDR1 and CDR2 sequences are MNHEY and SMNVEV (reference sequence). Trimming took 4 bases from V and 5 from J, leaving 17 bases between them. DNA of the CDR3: TGTGCCAGCAGTTCGTTACGGGGGTGGGGATATGGCTACACCTTC. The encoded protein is CASSSLRGWGYGYTF.

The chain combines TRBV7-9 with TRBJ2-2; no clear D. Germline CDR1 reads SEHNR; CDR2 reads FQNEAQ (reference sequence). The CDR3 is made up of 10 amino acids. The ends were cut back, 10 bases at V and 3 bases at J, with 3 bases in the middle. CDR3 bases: TGTGCCACCTACACCGGGGAGCTGTTTTTT. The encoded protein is CATYTGELFF.

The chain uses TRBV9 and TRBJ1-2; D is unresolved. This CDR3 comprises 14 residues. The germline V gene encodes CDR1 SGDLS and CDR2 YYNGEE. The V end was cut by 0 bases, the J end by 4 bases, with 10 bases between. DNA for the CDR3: TGTGCCAGCAGCGTAGGGGCAGCGATCTATGGCTACACCTTC. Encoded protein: CASSVGAAIYGYTF.

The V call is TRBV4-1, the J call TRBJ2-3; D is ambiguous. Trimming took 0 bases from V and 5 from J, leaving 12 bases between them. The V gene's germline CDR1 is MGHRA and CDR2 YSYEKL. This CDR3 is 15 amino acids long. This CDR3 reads CASSQEAVSGDTQYF. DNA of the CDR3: TGCGCCAGCAGCCAAGAGGCCGTATCGGGAGATACGCAGTATTTT.

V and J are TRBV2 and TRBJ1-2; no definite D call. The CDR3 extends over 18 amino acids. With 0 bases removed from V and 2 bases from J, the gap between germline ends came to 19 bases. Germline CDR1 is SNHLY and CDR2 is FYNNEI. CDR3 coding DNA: TGTGCCAGCAGTGAAGCTAAGGGCCAGTTCGGGATAAACTATGGCTACACCTTC. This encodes CASSEAKGQFGINYGYTF.

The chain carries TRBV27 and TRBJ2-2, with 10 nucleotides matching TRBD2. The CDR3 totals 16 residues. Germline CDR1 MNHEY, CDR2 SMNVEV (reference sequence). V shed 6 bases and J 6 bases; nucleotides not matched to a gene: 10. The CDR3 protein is CASSYSSGRGPGELFF. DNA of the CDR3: TGTGCCAGCAGCTATTCTAGCGGGAGAGGCCCCGGGGAGCTGTTTTTT.

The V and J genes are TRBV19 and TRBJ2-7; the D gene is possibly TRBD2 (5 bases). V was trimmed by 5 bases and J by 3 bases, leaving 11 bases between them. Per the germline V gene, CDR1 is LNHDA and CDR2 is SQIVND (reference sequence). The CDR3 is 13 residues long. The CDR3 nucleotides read TGTGCCAGTAGTTTAGCGCGCGACTACGAGCAGTACTTC. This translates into CASSLARDYEQYF.